The 12 T cell receptor beta chains reported below all come from one sample, sequenced in a study of T cell changes during pregnancy in multiple sclerosis. Assay: immunoSEQ multiplex PCR; the TCRdb copy retains only in-frame clones and omits some. The sample shows some 77,000 clones, 89% of them seen only once. The sequencing here drew on peripheral blood, taken before pregnancy. These receptors came from a female donor with multiple sclerosis, enrolled in a pregnancy study.

The chain uses TRBV6-5 and TRBJ1-5; TRBD1 is a possible D gene (5 bases). This CDR3 is built from 15 residues. V lost 8 bases to trimming and J lost 3 bases, with 17 bases between them. Per germline, CDR1 MNHEY and CDR2 SVGAGI. The CDR3 is CASSPSDRFNQPQHF. The CDR3 nucleotides are TGTGCCAGCTCCCCCTCCGACAGATTCAATCAGCCCCAGCATTTT.

This clone turned up a few times. The rearrangement uses TRBV5-1 and TRBJ1-1; D is uncertain. This CDR3 has 15 residues. CDR1 is SGHRS and CDR2 is YFSETQ in the germline V gene. V lost 1 base and J 1 base, leaving 11 bases between the germline ends. CDR3 DNA: TGCGCCAGCAGCTTGCGTGAGGTGAAGAACACTGAAGCTTTCTTT. Translation gives CASSLREVKNTEAFF.

The CDR3 DNA reads as TGTGCCAGCAGTTTAGAGGGAACTATCAATCAGCCCCAGCATTTT. Its protein product is CASSLEGTINQPQHF. V gene TRBV6-6 combines with J gene TRBJ1-5; D uncertain. Germline V gives CDR1 MNHNY, CDR2 SVGAGI (reference sequence). The V gene lost 4 bases and the J gene lost 3 bases, with 13 bases spanning the gap. The CDR3 totals 15 residues.

The V gene is TRBV5-4, the J gene TRBJ2-7; a weak D match, TRBD2 (5 bases). The V end lost 0 bases, the J end lost 2 bases, and 12 bases lay between the germline ends. The CDR3 covers 15 residues. The V gene's germline CDR1 is SGHNT and CDR2 YYREEE (reference sequence). The CDR3 here is CASSLAAGLAYEQYF. CDR3 bases: TGTGCCAGCAGCTTGGCAGCAGGACTGGCCTACGAGCAGTACTTC.

This clone has only one observation. The chain uses TRBV7-2 and TRBJ1-1; no clear D. The CDR3 is 15 amino acids. The V and J ends lost 0 bases and 4 bases respectively, with 12 bases between them. The V gene's germline CDR1 is SGHTA and CDR2 FQGNSA. The CDR3 loop reads CASSLAAGAGTEAFF. CDR3 nucleotide sequence: TGTGCCAGCAGCTTAGCTGCGGGCGCGGGCACTGAAGCTTTCTTT.

The chain recombines TRBV5-4 with TRBJ2-3; 8 bases agree with TRBD2. Trimming took 1 base from V and 5 from J; bases not matched to a gene: 3. The length of the CDR3 is 14 residues. CDR1 is SGHNT and CDR2 is YYREEE in the germline V gene (reference sequence). CDR3 sequence reads: CASSLWLAGDTQYF. The CDR3 DNA reads TGTGCCAGCAGCTTGTGGCTAGCGGGAGATACGCAGTATTTT.

The J gene is TRBJ2-7, the V gene TRBV7-6; TRBD2 aligns across 8 bases. J lost 2 bases, V lost 1 base, and 10 bases had no gene match. Germline loops: CDR1 SGHVS, CDR2 FNYEAQ. The CDR3 consists of 17 residues. The CDR3 region has the DNA TGTGCCAGCAGCTTAGAAGTCCCGGCGGGGGGTACCTACGAGCAGTACTTC. Amino acids: CASSLEVPAGGTYEQYF.

This CDR3 is CASSLVSGDNEQFF. Here the CDR3 DNA reads TGTGCCAGCAGCTTAGTTTCGGGAGACAATGAGCAGTTCTTC. The V call is TRBV5-8, the J call TRBJ2-1, with D perhaps matching TRBD2 (6 bases). Germline values: CDR1 SGHTS, CDR2 YDEGEE. Trimming left V 2 bases short and J 5 bases short, with 11 bases between. The CDR3 is 14 amino acids.

The chain has TRBV7-9 and TRBJ1-1; a weak D match, TRBD1 (6 bases). Germline values: CDR1 SEHNR, CDR2 FQNEAQ (reference sequence). V shed 4 bases and J shed 1 base, with 7 bases lying between them. The CDR3 sequence is 13 residues long. The CDR3 is CASSSDRNTEAFF. CDR3 nucleotides: TGTGCCAGCAGCTCGGACAGGAACACTGAAGCTTTCTTT.

The rearrangement uses TRBV6-4 and TRBJ2-3; TRBD2 aligns across 7 bases. Germline V gives CDR1 MRHNA, CDR2 SNTAGT. CDR3 length equals 16 residues. With 2 bases clipped from V and 4 bases from J, the junction kept 9 bases outside the gene matches. The CDR3 loop reads CASSDKAGGGADTQYF. CDR3 DNA sequence: TGTGCCAGCAGTGACAAAGCTGGCGGGGGAGCAGATACGCAGTATTTT.

The CDR3 reads CASSLRPGTVEEKLFF. The DNA for the CDR3 is TGTGCCAGCAGCCTAAGGCCCGGGACAGTGGAAGAAAAACTGTTTTTT. The chain joins TRBV7-2 to TRBJ1-4; 7 bases fit TRBD1. V trimming: 5 bases; J trimming: 8 bases; junction bases outside the gene matches: 14. This CDR3 spans 16 amino acids. Germline V gene lookup returns CDR1 SGHTA and CDR2 FQGNSA. The full variable domain, in which reference TRBV7-2 and TRBJ1-4 provide the parts outside the CDR3, is GAGVSQSPSNKVTEKGKDVELRCDPISGHTALYWYRQSLGQGLEFLIYFQGNSAPDKSGLPSDRFSAERTGGSVSTLTIQRTQQEDSAVYLCASSLRPGTVEEKLFFGSGTQLSVL.

This chain joins TRBV9 and TRBJ2-1; 7 bases line up with TRBD2. Germline V gene data show CDR1 as SGDLS and CDR2 as YYNGEE. The CDR3 has 16 residues. Trimming at V came to 7 bases and at J to 0 bases, leaving 10 bases not matched to a gene. CDR3 residues: CASQPGGFSSYNEQFF. Written as DNA, the CDR3 is TGTGCCAGCCAGCCCGGGGGGTTCAGCTCCTACAATGAGCAGTTCTTC. The variable domain in full, with the rest retrieved from reference TRBV9 and TRBJ2-1, is DSGVTQTPKHLITATGQRVTLRCSPRSGDLSVYWYQQSLDQGLQFLIQYYNGEERAKGNILERFSAQQFPDLHSELNLSSLELGDSALYFCASQPGGFSSYNEQFFGPGTRLTVL.